The 32 T cell receptor beta chains in this list originate from one sample, sequenced in a study of blood T cell repertoires in COVID-19. Produced via immunoSEQ multiplex PCR; TCRdb's table is partial and in-frame only. Altogether 79,000 or so clones are present, 85% to 90% being singletons, with the ten largest covering around 1%. The sequenced sample was peripheral blood. The receptors shown here come from a human donor in a cohort sampled during active COVID-19.

This clone came up once. V and J are TRBV18 and TRBJ2-7, with 8 bases that match TRBD1. This CDR3 has 13 residues. After removal of 2 bases from V and 3 bases from J, the junction contained 0 bases not matched to a gene. Germline-derived CDR1 and CDR2 are KGHSH and LQKENI. CDR3 DNA: TGTGCCAGCTCACCAGGGACAGGCTACGAGCAGTACTTC. Protein: CASSPGTGYEQYF. Variable domain in full (rest from reference TRBV18 and TRBJ2-7): NAGVMQNPRHLVRRRGQEARLRCSPMKGHSHVYWYRQLPEEGLKFMVYLQKENIIDESGMPKERFSAEFPKEGPSILRIQQVVRGDSAAYFCASSPGTGYEQYFGPGTRLTVT.

The chain employs TRBV7-3 and TRBJ2-5; 7 bases align to TRBD2. Germline CDR1 is SGHTA and CDR2 is FQGTGA. V shed 1 base and J 5 bases; nucleotides not matched to a gene: 1. This CDR3 is built from 13 residues. CDR3 DNA sequence: TGTGCCAGCAGCTTAAGCGGGAGTGAGACCCAGTACTTC. Translation gives CASSLSGSETQYF.

Points on this clone: It is unclear where the CDR3 begins or ends on the DNA, so no DNA is shown, and the CDR3 is as TCRdb lists it. CDR3 protein: CASSSSGAGGNSYEQYF. The J gene is TRBJ2-7, the V gene TRBV28; TRBD2, the D gene given by the table, was not confirmed from the DNA. Germline CDR1 reads MDHEN; CDR2 reads SYDVKM. With termini counted, the CDR3 has 17 amino acids.

The gene calls are TRBV3-1 (or the pseudogene TRBV3-2) and TRBJ2-3; TRBD2 matches 9 bases. The CDR3 is made up of 19 amino acids. Germline values: CDR1 LGHDT, CDR2 YNNKEL (reference sequence). V trimming: 0 bases; J trimming: 0 bases; junction bases outside the gene matches: 10. The CDR3 loop reads CASSQEIAGDLTSTDTQYF. The CDR3 DNA reads TGTGCCAGCAGCCAAGAGATAGCGGGAGACCTCACAAGCACAGATACGCAGTATTTT.

The chain couples TRBV30 to TRBJ2-3; 7 bases align to TRBD2. Per the germline V gene, CDR1 is GTSNPN and CDR2 is SVGIG (reference sequence). Unmatched junction bases numbered 9, after V lost 3 bases and J lost 0 bases. This CDR3 comprises 16 residues. CDR3 protein: CAWSPFRGGSTDTQYF. The CDR3 nucleotides are TGTGCCTGGAGCCCTTTTCGCGGGGGTAGCACAGATACGCAGTATTTT.

The gene calls are TRBV6-6 and TRBJ2-5, with 11 positions matching TRBD2. Germline assignment: CDR1 MNHNY and CDR2 SVGAGI (reference sequence). V lost 1 base to trimming and J lost 1 base; unmatched junction nucleotides: 2. The CDR3 sequence is 16 residues long. The CDR3 DNA reads as TGTGCCAGCAGTTACTTTGGGACTAGCGGCCAAGAGACCCAGTACTTC. It specifies CASSYFGTSGQETQYF.

This chain links TRBV30 with TRBJ1-6; TRBD1 matches at 12 bases. J gave up 14 bases and V 0 bases, and 5 bases lay outside the gene matches. Per germline, CDR1 GTSNPN and CDR2 SVGIG (reference sequence). This CDR3 comprises 14 residues. The CDR3 nucleotides read TGTGCCTGGAGTGTAGGGACAGGGGGCAACACCCTCCACTTT. It yields the protein CAWSVGTGGNTLHF.

The V gene is TRBV30, the J gene TRBJ1-2, with D perhaps TRBD1 (6 bases). Trimming took off 6 bases at V and 2 bases at J, with 13 bases between the two ends. This CDR3 contains 13 residues. Germline CDR1 and CDR2: GTSNPN and SVGIG (reference sequence). The CDR3 DNA reads as TGTGCCTGTTCAACAGGGATCAACTATGGCTACACCTTC. Its protein is CACSTGINYGYTF.

This sequence joins TRBV10-2 and TRBJ1-2; possible D gene TRBD1, 6 bases. Germline loops: CDR1 WSHSY, CDR2 SAAADI. The CDR3 consists of 13 residues. V lost 6 bases and J 6 bases, leaving 14 bases between the germline ends. In DNA form, the CDR3 reads TGCGCCAGCAGCACCAGGGGAGGGAATGGCTACACCTTC. Protein: CASSTRGGNGYTF.

The gene calls are TRBV12-2 and TRBJ1-1; no DNA check was done on the table's D call, TRBD1. TRBV12-2 is listed as a pseudogene. This CDR3 has 13 residues. The CDR3 region has the DNA TGTGCAAGTCGCTTAAGACAGGGCGAAGAAGCTTTCTTT. Translation: CASRLRQGEEAFF.

This sequence joins TRBV7-2 and TRBJ2-5; 7 bases fit TRBD1. Germline loops: CDR1 SGHTA, CDR2 FQGNSA. V was clipped by 5 bases and J by 3 bases; unmatched bases: 9. This CDR3 is 15 amino acids long. CDR3 sequence: CASSLDRRRKETQYF. CDR3 in DNA: TGTGCCAGCAGCCTGGACAGGCGTCGAAAAGAGACCCAGTACTTC.

The CDR3 sequence: CASGPGGGLNNEQFF. CDR3 in DNA: TGTGCCAGCGGCCCGGGGGGAGGGTTAAACAATGAGCAGTTCTTC. The chain couples TRBV9 to TRBJ2-1, with 7 bases aligning to TRBD2. Trimming at V came to 7 bases and at J to 5 bases, leaving 12 bases not matched to a gene. This CDR3 region has 15 residues. Germline V gene data show CDR1 as SGDLS and CDR2 as YYNGEE.

The J gene is TRBJ2-3, the V gene TRBV9; possible D gene TRBD2, 6 bases. The V gene lost 2 bases and the J gene lost 0 bases, with 7 bases spanning the gap. Per the germline V gene, CDR1 is SGDLS and CDR2 is YYNGEE. This CDR3 has 14 residues. The CDR3 protein is CASSVGGSTDTQYF. As DNA, the CDR3 is TGTGCCAGCAGCGTGGGGGGAAGCACAGATACGCAGTATTTT.

This rearrangement joins TRBV5-1 to TRBJ1-1; weak D call: TRBD1 (5 bases). V shed 0 bases and J shed 1 base, with 7 bases lying between them. The CDR3 contains 14 residues. The V gene's germline CDR1 is SGHRS and CDR2 YFSETQ. CDR3 region: CASSLGGGNTEAFF. As DNA, the CDR3 is TGCGCCAGCAGCTTGGGCGGGGGGAACACTGAAGCTTTCTTT.

The chain joins TRBV5-1 to TRBJ2-1; TRBD2 matches at 8 bases. Germline loops: CDR1 SGHRS, CDR2 YFSETQ. This CDR3 comprises 14 residues. The junction had 9 bases not matched to a gene; V was cut back by 3 bases and J by 10 bases. The CDR3 nucleotides read TGCGCCAGCAGCTCCCGACTGACTAGCGTGGAGCAGTTCTTC. Protein product: CASSSRLTSVEQFF.

The gene calls are TRBV9 and TRBJ2-3; 8 bases agree with TRBD2. The CDR3 sequence is 15 residues long. The germline V gene has CDR1 SGDLS and CDR2 YYNGEE. V gave up 0 bases and J gave up 2 bases; unmatched junction bases: 2. This chain's CDR3 is CASSVEAGDTDTQYF. In nucleotides, the CDR3 is TGTGCCAGCAGCGTAGAAGCGGGAGACACAGATACGCAGTATTTT.

The V and J genes are TRBV24-1 and TRBJ2-3, with TRBD1 identical over 7 bases. Germline loops: CDR1 KGHDR, CDR2 SFDVKD. Trimming at V came to 3 bases and at J to 1 base, leaving 6 bases not matched to a gene. The CDR3 is 16 residues long. Here the CDR3 reads CATSDQTGRGTDTQYF. For the CDR3, the DNA is TGTGCCACCAGTGATCAGACAGGGCGCGGCACAGATACGCAGTATTTT.

V is TRBV6-6 and J is TRBJ1-3; 11 bases line up with TRBD1. V trimming: 5 bases; J trimming: 2 bases; junction bases outside the gene matches: 5. The CDR3 has 16 amino acids. CDR1 is MNHNY and CDR2 is SVGAGI in the germline V gene (reference sequence). The CDR3 nucleotides read TGTGCCAGCAGTCCCGGACAGGGGGCTGCTGGAAACACCATATATTTT. It specifies CASSPGQGAAGNTIYF.

This chain joins TRBV6-5 and TRBJ1-2; no reliable D call. The CDR3 contains 15 residues. Germline V gene lookup returns CDR1 MNHEY and CDR2 SVGAGI. V lost 7 bases and J lost 4, with 19 bases in between. CDR3 DNA: TGTGCCAGCACTCCTACAGACGGATGGGTCTATGGCTACACCTTC. Amino acids: CASTPTDGWVYGYTF.

This clone came up once. The chain recombines TRBV18 with TRBJ1-2; 8 bases are a match to TRBD1. The V gene's germline CDR1 is KGHSH and CDR2 LQKENI. CDR3 size: 14 residues. The V segment lost 3 bases and the J segment 7 bases; nucleotides outside the gene matches: 7. This CDR3 reads CASSPAGGEVGYTF. CDR3 coding DNA: TGTGCCAGCTCACCGGCAGGGGGCGAGGTTGGCTACACCTTC.

The genes are TRBV3-1 (or the pseudogene TRBV3-2) and TRBJ2-5; D unresolved. V lost 3 bases and J 3 bases, leaving 5 bases between the germline ends. This CDR3 comprises 12 residues. Germline CDR1 reads LGHDT; CDR2 reads YNNKEL (reference sequence). CDR3 residues: CASSQRKETQYF. CDR3 DNA: TGTGCCAGCAGCCAGAGGAAAGAGACCCAGTACTTC.

There are a few counts of this clone. The chain carries TRBV20-1 and TRBJ2-7; D may be TRBD1 (6 bases). Between the trimmed V and J ends, which lost 3 bases and 4 bases, there was a span of 22 bases. From germline, CDR1 is DFQATT and CDR2 SNEGSKA (reference sequence). This CDR3 is 16 amino acids long. This CDR3 is CSASLTSLGTPYEQYF. The CDR3 nucleotides are TGCAGTGCTAGTCTTACCTCCCTCGGGACACCATACGAGCAGTACTTC.

This chain joins TRBV11-3 and TRBJ2-5; TRBD1 might be the D (6 bases). The CDR3 extends over 13 amino acids. The V end lost 5 bases, the J end lost 6 bases, and 13 bases lay between the germline ends. Germline CDR1 SGHNT, CDR2 YENEEA. The CDR3 sequence: CASSLQGGQTQYF. The CDR3 bases are TGTGCCAGCAGCCTACAGGGCGGCCAGACCCAGTACTTC.

J is TRBJ2-5 and V is TRBV7-2, with D hard to call. The CDR3 is made up of 13 amino acids. Trimming took off 7 bases at V and 2 bases at J, with 11 bases between the two ends. Germline values: CDR1 SGHTA, CDR2 FQGNSA. The CDR3 loop is CASTGLVQETQYF. For the CDR3, the DNA is TGTGCCAGCACCGGTTTGGTACAAGAGACCCAGTACTTC.

CDR3 region: CASSSERGTYEQYF. CDR3 nucleotides: TGTGCCAGCTCATCAGAAAGAGGTACCTACGAGCAGTACTTC. The chain uses TRBV18 and TRBJ2-7, with no clear D. There are 14 residues in the CDR3. The V gene's germline CDR1 is KGHSH and CDR2 LQKENI. With 5 bases removed from V and 2 bases from J, the gap between germline ends came to 13 bases.

J is TRBJ1-1 and V is TRBV12-3 or TRBV12-4; 7 bases line up with TRBD1. Unmatched junction bases numbered 9, after V lost 4 bases and J lost 13 bases. This CDR3 is built from 12 residues. The CDR3 protein is CASSSSQGVGFF. For the CDR3, the DNA is TGTGCCAGCAGTTCCAGCCAGGGGGTAGGTTTCTTT.

CDR3 amino acids: CASSQLGLADSTDTQYF. The CDR3 DNA follows: TGTGCCAGCAGCCAACTCGGACTAGCAGACAGCACAGATACGCAGTATTTT. The V call is TRBV4-2, the J call TRBJ2-3; 8 bases agree with TRBD2. V shed 2 bases, J shed 0 bases, and the junction held 7 bases outside the gene matches. The CDR3 consists of 17 residues. Germline lookup yields CDR1 LGHNA and CDR2 YNFKEQ.

For the CDR3, the DNA is TGTGCCAGCAGTGATAACATGAACACCGGGGAGCTGTTTTTT. Translated: CASSDNMNTGELFF. The rearrangement uses TRBV25-1 and TRBJ2-2; D is ambiguous. The CDR3 length is 14 residues. Germline CDR1 and CDR2: MGHDK and SYGVNS. V lost 3 bases and J 1 base, leaving 6 bases between the germline ends.

The V gene is TRBV5-6, the J gene TRBJ2-3, with a weak D call TRBD2 (6 bases). Deletions cut 5 bases from V and 7 bases from J, with 11 bases between. CDR1 is SGHDT and CDR2 is YYEEEE in the germline V gene. The CDR3 consists of 12 residues. The CDR3: CASRVGGYTQYF. In DNA form, the CDR3 reads TGTGCCAGCAGGGTTGGGGGGTATACGCAGTATTTT.

The CDR3 coding sequence is TGTGCCAGCAGCAAAGGGGGGACTAGCGGCTACGAGCAGTACTTC. Translated, it gives CASSKGGTSGYEQYF. The chain uses TRBV7-2 and TRBJ2-7; the match to TRBD2 covers 11 bases. The germline CDR1 and CDR2 sequences are SGHTA and FQGNSA. CDR3 length equals 15 residues. The V segment lost 5 bases and the J segment 3 bases; nucleotides outside the gene matches: 6.

The gene calls are TRBV7-2 and TRBJ2-7, with D possibly matching TRBD2 (5 bases). Deletions cut 4 bases from V and 4 bases from J, with 17 bases between. The CDR3 has 15 amino acids. CDR1 and CDR2 from the germline V gene are SGHTA and FQGNSA. The CDR3 nucleotides read TGTGCCAGCAGCTCCCATGCGGGCTTTTCTTACGAGCAGTACTTC. It yields the protein CASSSHAGFSYEQYF.

The chain joins TRBV19 to TRBJ2-1, with 10 bases matching TRBD2. The CDR3 has 15 amino acids. Trimming cost V 6 bases and J 7 bases; bases outside gene matches: 9. In germline, CDR1 is LNHDA, CDR2 SQIVND (reference sequence). CDR3 nucleotides: TGTGCCAGTAGAGCCCGGACTAGCGGTGGGAATGAGCAGTTCTTC. Encoded protein: CASRARTSGGNEQFF.